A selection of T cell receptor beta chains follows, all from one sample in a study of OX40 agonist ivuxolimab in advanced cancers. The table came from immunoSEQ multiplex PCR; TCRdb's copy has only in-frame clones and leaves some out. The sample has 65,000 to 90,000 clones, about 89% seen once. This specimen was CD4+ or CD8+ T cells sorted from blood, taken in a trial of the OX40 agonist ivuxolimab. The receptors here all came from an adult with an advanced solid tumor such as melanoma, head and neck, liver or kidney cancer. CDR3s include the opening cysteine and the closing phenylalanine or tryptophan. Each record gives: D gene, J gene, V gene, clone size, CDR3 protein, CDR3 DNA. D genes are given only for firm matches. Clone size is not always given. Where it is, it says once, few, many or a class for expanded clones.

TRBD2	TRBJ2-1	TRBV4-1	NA	CASSQGLAGFGEQFF	TGCGCCAGCAGCCAAGGGCTAGCGGGGTTCGGTGAGCAGTTCTTC
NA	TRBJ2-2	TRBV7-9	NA	CASSLQTGRDTGELFF	TGTGCCAGCAGCCTGCAGACAGGGAGGGACACCGGGGAGCTGTTTTTT
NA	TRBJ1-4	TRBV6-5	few	CASSGLNEKLFF	TGTGCCAGCAGCGGCCTTAATGAAAAACTGTTTTTT
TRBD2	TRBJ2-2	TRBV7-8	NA	CASSFAGGRDTGELFF	TGTGCCAGCAGCTTCGCGGGGGGGCGGGACACCGGGGAGCTGTTTTTT
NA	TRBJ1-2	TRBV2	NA	CASSEGPNYGYTF	TGTGCCAGCAGTGAAGGTCCTAACTATGGCTACACCTTC
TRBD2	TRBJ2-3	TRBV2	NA	CASSEGTSGGAWDTQYF	TGTGCCAGCAGTGAAGGGACTAGCGGGGGGGCATGGGATACGCAGTATTTT
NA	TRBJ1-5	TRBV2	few	CASSGTGNSNQPQHF	TGTGCCAGCAGCGGTACAGGAAATAGCAATCAGCCCCAGCATTTT
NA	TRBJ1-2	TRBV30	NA	CAWSLGVGYTF	TGTGCCTGGAGTCTCGGTGTTGGCTACACCTTC
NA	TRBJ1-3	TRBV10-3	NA	CAISDSGNTIYF	TGTGCCATCAGTGATTCAGGAAACACCATATATTTT
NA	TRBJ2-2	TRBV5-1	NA	CASSLAGVAGELFF	TGCGCCAGCAGCTTGGCGGGAGTCGCCGGGGAGCTGTTTTTT
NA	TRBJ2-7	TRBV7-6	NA	CASSHVGPTYEQYF	TGTGCCAGCAGCCACGTGGGTCCTACCTACGAGCAGTACTTC
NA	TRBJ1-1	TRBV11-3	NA	CASSFLPGRYAFF	TGTGCCAGCAGCTTCCTCCCAGGGAGGTATGCTTTCTTT
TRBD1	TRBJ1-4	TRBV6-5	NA	CASKRGLTNEKLFF	TGTGCCAGCAAAAGGGGGCTCACTAATGAAAAACTGTTTTTT
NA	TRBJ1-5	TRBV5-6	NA	CASSRVAQPQHF	TGTGCCAGCAGTCGTGTGGCGCAGCCCCAGCATTTT
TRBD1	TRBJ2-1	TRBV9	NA	CASSVAPQGVHEQFF	TGTGCCAGCAGCGTAGCCCCACAGGGGGTTCATGAGCAGTTCTTC
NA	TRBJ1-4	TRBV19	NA	CASSIVANEKLFF	TGTGCCAGTAGTATAGTCGCTAATGAAAAACTGTTTTTT
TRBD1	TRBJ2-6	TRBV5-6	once	CASAAQGAGANVLTF	TGTGCCAGCGCCGCACAGGGGGCTGGGGCCAACGTCCTGACTTTC
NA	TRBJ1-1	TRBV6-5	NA	CASSQGRNTEAFF	TGTGCCAGCAGCCAGGGGAGGAACACTGAAGCTTTCTTT
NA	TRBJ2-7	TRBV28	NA	CASSLSGEQYF	TGTGCCAGCAGCCTCTCGGGGGAGCAGTACTTC
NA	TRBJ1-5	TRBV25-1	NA	CASSQGVSSQPQHF	TGTGCCAGCAGTCAAGGGGTTTCTAGTCAGCCCCAGCATTTT
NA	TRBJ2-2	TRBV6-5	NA	CASSYGRRVNTGELFF	TGTGCCAGCAGTTACGGGAGGCGGGTCAACACCGGGGAGCTGTTTTTT
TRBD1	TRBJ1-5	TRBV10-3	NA	CAIRGQGDQPQHF	TGTGCCATCAGGGGACAGGGGGATCAGCCCCAGCATTTT
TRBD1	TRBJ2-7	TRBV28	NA	CASRDPSGQGVYEQYF	TGTGCCAGCAGGGACCCTTCGGGACAGGGTGTCTACGAGCAGTACTTC
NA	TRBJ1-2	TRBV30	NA	CAWSVGTTANYGYTF	TGTGCCTGGAGTGTAGGAACCACCGCTAACTATGGCTACACCTTC
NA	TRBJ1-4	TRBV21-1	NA	CASSKRGEGHPQREKLFF	TGTGCCAGCAGCAAACGGGGAGAAGGACACCCTCAAAGGGAAAAACTGTTTTTT
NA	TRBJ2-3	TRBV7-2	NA	CASSLAGVPRRTDTQYF	TGTGCCAGCAGCTTAGCTGGTGTACCACGACGAACGGATACGCAGTATTTT
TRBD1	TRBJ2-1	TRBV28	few	CASSLRQGGWNEQFF	TGTGCCAGCAGTCTTCGACAGGGTGGGTGGAATGAGCAGTTCTTC
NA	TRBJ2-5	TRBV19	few	CASSIEGQGMKTQYF	TGTGCCAGTAGTATAGAAGGGCAGGGGATGAAGACCCAGTACTTC
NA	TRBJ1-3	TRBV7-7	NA	CASSLTAGNTIYF	TGTGCCAGCAGCTTGACAGCTGGAAACACCATATATTTT
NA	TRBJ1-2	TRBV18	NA	CASSPQDTPQTNYGYTF	TGTGCCAGCTCACCACAGGACACCCCTCAAACTAACTATGGCTACACCTTC
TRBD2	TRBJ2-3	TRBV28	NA	CASSDWGLSSTDTQYF	TGTGCCAGCAGTGATTGGGGACTATCGAGCACAGATACGCAGTATTTT
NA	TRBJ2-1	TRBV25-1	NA	CASSEHHNEQFF	TGTGCCAGCAGTGAACACCACAATGAGCAGTTCTTC
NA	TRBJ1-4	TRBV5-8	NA	CASSLGSRDREKLFF	TGTGCCAGCAGCTTGGGTTCTAGGGATCGGGAAAAACTGTTTTTT
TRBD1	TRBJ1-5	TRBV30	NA	CAWSSGRGNEGQPQHF	TGTGCCTGGAGTTCGGGCAGGGGGAATGAGGGTCAGCCCCAGCATTTT
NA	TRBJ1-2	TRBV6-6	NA	CASSYSEMEGYGYTF	TGTGCCAGCAGTTACTCGGAGATGGAGGGCTATGGCTACACCTTC
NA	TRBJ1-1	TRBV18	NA	CASSRGVSNTEAFF	TGTGCCAGCTCACGGGGGGTATCGAACACTGAAGCTTTCTTT
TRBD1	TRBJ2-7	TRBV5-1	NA	CASTRTGTYEQYF	TGCGCCAGCACGCGGACAGGGACCTACGAGCAGTACTTC
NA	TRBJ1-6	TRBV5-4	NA	CASSPDPGEDSPLHF	TGTGCCAGCAGCCCCGACCCAGGGGAGGATTCACCCCTCCACTTT
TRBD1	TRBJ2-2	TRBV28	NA	CASRPGGNTGELFF	TGTGCCAGCAGGCCAGGGGGTAACACCGGGGAGCTGTTTTTT
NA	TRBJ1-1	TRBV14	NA	CASSQRRRNTEAFF	TGTGCCAGCAGCCAAAGACGCAGGAACACTGAAGCTTTCTTT
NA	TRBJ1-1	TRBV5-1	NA	CASSFLPPGVRGTEAFF	TGCGCCAGCAGCTTTCTCCCTCCAGGGGTGAGGGGAACTGAAGCTTTCTTT
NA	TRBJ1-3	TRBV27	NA	CASSLGGSGNTIYF	TGTGCCAGCAGTCTAGGGGGATCTGGAAACACCATATATTTT
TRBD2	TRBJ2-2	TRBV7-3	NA	CASSSSGRGTGELFF	TGTGCCAGCAGCTCAAGCGGGAGAGGGACCGGGGAGCTGTTTTTT
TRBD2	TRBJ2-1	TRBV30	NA	CAWSGGTSGNSYNEQFF	TGTGCCTGGAGTGGAGGGACTAGCGGCAATTCCTACAATGAGCAGTTCTTC
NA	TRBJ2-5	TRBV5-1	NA	CASSLWSRGQETQYF	TGCGCCAGCAGCTTGTGGAGCAGGGGACAAGAGACCCAGTACTTC
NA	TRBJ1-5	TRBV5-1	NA	CASSITGQNNQPQHF	TGCGCCAGCAGCATAACGGGACAAAACAATCAGCCCCAGCATTTT
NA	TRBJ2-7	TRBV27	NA	CASSVQVLVHEQYF	TGTGCCAGCAGTGTACAGGTTCTGGTCCACGAGCAGTACTTC
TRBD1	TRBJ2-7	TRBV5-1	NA	CASNLGTGEIHEQYF	TGCGCCAGCAACCTCGGTACAGGGGAAATCCACGAGCAGTACTTC
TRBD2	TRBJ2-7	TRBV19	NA	CASRMTSGRGYEQYF	TGTGCCAGTAGGATGACTAGCGGACGAGGGTACGAGCAGTACTTC